The 19 T cell receptor beta chains in this list originate from one sample, sequenced in a study of cytomegalovirus exposure and HLA in healthy donors. 13 Jbeta primers and 60 Vbeta primers were used for the PCR. Clones were sequenced by immunoSEQ multiplex PCR, and TCRdb holds only the in-frame ones, with some missing. The sample shows approximately 130,000 clones, around 84% of them seen only once. Material: PBMCs. All receptors derive from a woman between 40 and 55 years old in good health and CMV-seronegative.

This rearrangement joins TRBV7-9 to TRBJ2-7; TRBD2 matches at 7 bases. J lost 0 bases, V lost 6 bases, and 8 bases had no gene match. This CDR3 comprises 15 residues. Germline V lookup: CDR1 SEHNR, CDR2 FQNEAQ (reference sequence). The CDR3 DNA reads as TGTGCCAGCAGTCCCATAGTAGCGGGCTCCTACGAGCAGTACTTC. This codes for CASSPIVAGSYEQYF.

Concerning this clone: Other DNA variants within this sample encode the same CDR3. The V and J genes are TRBV18 and TRBJ2-7; 9 bases align to TRBD1. V lost 4 bases and J lost 3; bases outside the gene matches: 1. Germline V gene lookup returns CDR1 KGHSH and CDR2 LQKENI. CDR3 length equals 13 residues. CDR3 DNA: TGTGCCAGCTCACGGGACAGGGACTACGAGCAGTACTTC. Amino acids: CASSRDRDYEQYF.

This chain joins TRBV28 and TRBJ2-1; 7 bases map to TRBD2. Per the germline V gene, CDR1 is MDHEN and CDR2 is SYDVKM. The CDR3 totals 15 residues. The J segment lost 6 bases and the V segment lost 6 bases, leaving 11 bases of the junction unmatched. CDR3 DNA sequence: TGTGCCAGCAGCCCTTGGCGGGAGCAGGGCAATGAGCAGTTCTTC. Amino acid sequence: CASSPWREQGNEQFF. Complete variable domain (other parts from reference TRBV28 and TRBJ2-1): DVKVTQSSRYLVKRTGEKVFLECVQDMDHENMFWYRQDPGLGLRLIYFSYDVKMKEKGDIPEGYSVSREKKERFSLILESASTNQTSMYLCASSPWREQGNEQFFGPGTRLTVL.

The chain combines TRBV9 with TRBJ2-3, with TRBD2 identical over 9 bases. This CDR3 contains 16 residues. V dropped 0 bases and J dropped 5; count of bases not matched to a gene: 7. CDR1 SGDLS and CDR2 YYNGEE come from the germline V gene. For the CDR3, the DNA is TGTGCCAGCAGCGTAGACGGCGGGAGGGCCGGAGATACGCAGTATTTT. It codes for CASSVDGGRAGDTQYF.

The chain employs TRBV11-2 and TRBJ2-7; 13 bases map to TRBD2. The germline V gene encodes CDR1 SGHAT and CDR2 FQNNGV. V dropped 4 bases and J dropped 6; count of bases not matched to a gene: 6. The CDR3 has 15 residues. The CDR3 DNA reads TGTGCCAGCAGCTCCCAGGGGACTAGCGGGATCGAGCAGTACTTC. This encodes CASSSQGTSGIEQYF.

CDR3 DNA sequence: TGCGCCAGCAGCCCACAGACCCAGGTTAACTATGGCTACACCTTC. This translates into CASSPQTQVNYGYTF. This chain connects TRBV5-1 to TRBJ1-2; D unclear. V lost 4 bases and J 1 base, leaving 14 bases between the germline ends. CDR1 and CDR2 from the germline V gene are SGHRS and YFSETQ. CDR3 length equals 15 residues.

The J gene is TRBJ2-2, the V gene TRBV4-2; 10 bases map to TRBD1. With V trimmed by 5 bases and J by 2 bases, 5 bases remained unmatched. CDR1 and CDR2 from the germline V gene are LGHNA and YNFKEQ. CDR3 length equals 16 residues. The CDR3 DNA follows: TGTGCCAGCAGCGCGGGGGACAGGGGCAACACCGGGGAGCTGTTTTTT. This gives the protein CASSAGDRGNTGELFF.

This clone has just one count. The chain is built from TRBV25-1 and TRBJ2-7; TRBD2 is a possible D gene (5 bases). This CDR3 has 15 residues. Germline CDR1 MGHDK, CDR2 SYGVNS. V was pared by 6 bases and J by 2 bases, with 17 bases between. The CDR3 sequence: CASSPSHTGTYEQYF. CDR3 coding DNA: TGTGCCAGCAGCCCAAGTCATACCGGGACCTACGAGCAGTACTTC.

The chain employs TRBV6-5 and TRBJ2-2; D possibly corresponds to TRBD1 (5 bases). The CDR3 covers 16 residues. V dropped 1 base and J dropped 0 bases, with 9 bases sitting between them. Germline-derived CDR1 and CDR2 are MNHEY and SVGAGI. CDR3 amino acids: CASSYWPGTNTGELFF. The DNA of the CDR3 is TGTGCCAGCAGTTACTGGCCAGGGACGAACACCGGGGAGCTGTTTTTT.

This clone was counted between two and nine times. Here the CDR3 DNA reads TGCGCCAGCGGGGAGCGGGAGGCGGGTGAGCAGTTCTTC. Translated, it gives CASGEREAGEQFF. J is TRBJ2-1 and V is TRBV5-1, with 9 bases fitting TRBD2. V shed 7 bases and J 9 bases; nucleotides not matched to a gene: 8. CDR3 length: 13 residues. In germline, CDR1 is SGHRS, CDR2 YFSETQ. Variable domain in full (rest from reference TRBV5-1 and TRBJ2-1): KAGVTQTPRYLIKTRGQQVTLSCSPISGHRSVSWYQQTPGQGLQFLFEYFSETQRNKGNFPGRFSGRQFSNSRSEMNVSTLELGDSALYLCASGEREAGEQFFGPGTRLTVL.

The chain joins TRBV18 to TRBJ2-3, with unresolved D. Trimming removed 5 bases at V and 5 bases at J, with 17 bases between. This CDR3 region has 15 residues. Germline lookup yields CDR1 KGHSH and CDR2 LQKENI. This CDR3 reads CASSSSLIRVDTQYF. CDR3 DNA sequence: TGTGCCAGCTCATCCTCTCTCATCCGGGTAGATACGCAGTATTTT. The full variable domain, rest sourced from reference TRBV18 and TRBJ2-3, is NAGVMQNPRHLVRRRGQEARLRCSPMKGHSHVYWYRQLPEEGLKFMVYLQKENIIDESGMPKERFSAEFPKEGPSILRIQQVVRGDSAAYFCASSSSLIRVDTQYFGPGTRLTVL.

This chain uses TRBV6-5 with TRBJ1-5; TRBD1 matches at 8 bases. Unmatched junction bases numbered 6, after V lost 6 bases and J lost 5 bases. The CDR3 is made up of 14 amino acids. CDR1 is MNHEY, CDR2 SVGAGI, per germline. The CDR3 DNA sequence: TGTGCCAGCAGCCTATACAGGGGGGATCAGCCCCAGCATTTT. It translates to CASSLYRGDQPQHF.

The CDR3 sequence: CASSDAVSNQPQHF. In nucleotides, the CDR3 is TGTGCCAGCAGTGATGCAGTTAGCAATCAGCCCCAGCATTTT. V gene TRBV2 combines with J gene TRBJ1-5; D is uncertain. CDR1 and CDR2 from the germline V gene are SNHLY and FYNNEI. The CDR3 totals 14 residues. V gave up 3 bases and J gave up 0 bases, with 6 bases separating them.

The CDR3 bases are TGTGCCATCAGTGACCTACCGGGGGGTCACAGAGATACGCAGTATTTT. The encoded protein is CAISDLPGGHRDTQYF. The rearrangement links TRBV10-3 to TRBJ2-3; 7 bases map to TRBD2. This CDR3 comprises 16 residues. The ends lost 3 bases at V and 5 bases at J; junction bases unmatched: 11. Germline assignment: CDR1 ENHRY and CDR2 SYGVKD.

This clone was recorded once. This chain joins TRBV6-1 and TRBJ2-5; a possible D gene is TRBD2 (5 bases). The V gene lost 0 bases and the J gene lost 7 bases, with 21 bases spanning the gap. Germline loops: CDR1 MNHNS, CDR2 SASEGT. The CDR3 is 17 residues long. The CDR3 here is CASSEAHSGPLRGTQYF. CDR3 bases: TGTGCCAGCAGTGAAGCGCATTCCGGGCCCCTACGGGGGACCCAGTACTTC.

The chain carries TRBV23-1 and TRBJ1-1, with 7 bases identical to TRBD1. TRBV23-1 is identified as an open reading frame with a role that is uncertain. The CDR3 contains 14 residues. The junction had 7 bases not matched to a gene; V was cut back by 7 bases and J by 2 bases. The chain's CDR3 is CASTVQGGNTEAFF. CDR3 nucleotides: TGCGCCAGCACAGTCCAGGGGGGCAACACTGAAGCTTTCTTT.

By sample share, this clone is medium-sized. The rearrangement uses TRBV28 and TRBJ2-2; no definite D call. V was shortened by 5 bases and J by 3 bases, with 13 bases between the two germline ends. The CDR3 length is 15 residues. The germline V gene encodes CDR1 MDHEN and CDR2 SYDVKM. The CDR3, as DNA: TGTGCCAGCAGTCTAAGCCCTGAACACACCGGGGAGCTGTTTTTT. Translation: CASSLSPEHTGELFF.

The rearrangement uses TRBV5-1 and TRBJ2-5; perhaps TRBD2 as D (6 bases). This CDR3 comprises 14 residues. From germline, CDR1 is SGHRS and CDR2 YFSETQ. V was shortened by 4 bases and J by 2 bases, with 12 bases between the two germline ends. CDR3 residues: CASSPGTPQETQYF. In nucleotides, the CDR3 is TGCGCCAGCAGCCCAGGGACTCCACAAGAGACCCAGTACTTC.

The rearrangement uses TRBV19 and TRBJ1-5, with 9 bases fitting TRBD1. CDR1 is LNHDA, CDR2 SQIVND, per germline (reference sequence). The CDR3 has 15 residues. Trimming at V came to 5 bases and at J to 5 bases, leaving 7 bases not matched to a gene. As DNA, the CDR3 is TGTGCCAGTAGTTTCGGGGGACAGGGCCATCAGCCCCAGCATTTT. This sequence encodes CASSFGGQGHQPQHF.